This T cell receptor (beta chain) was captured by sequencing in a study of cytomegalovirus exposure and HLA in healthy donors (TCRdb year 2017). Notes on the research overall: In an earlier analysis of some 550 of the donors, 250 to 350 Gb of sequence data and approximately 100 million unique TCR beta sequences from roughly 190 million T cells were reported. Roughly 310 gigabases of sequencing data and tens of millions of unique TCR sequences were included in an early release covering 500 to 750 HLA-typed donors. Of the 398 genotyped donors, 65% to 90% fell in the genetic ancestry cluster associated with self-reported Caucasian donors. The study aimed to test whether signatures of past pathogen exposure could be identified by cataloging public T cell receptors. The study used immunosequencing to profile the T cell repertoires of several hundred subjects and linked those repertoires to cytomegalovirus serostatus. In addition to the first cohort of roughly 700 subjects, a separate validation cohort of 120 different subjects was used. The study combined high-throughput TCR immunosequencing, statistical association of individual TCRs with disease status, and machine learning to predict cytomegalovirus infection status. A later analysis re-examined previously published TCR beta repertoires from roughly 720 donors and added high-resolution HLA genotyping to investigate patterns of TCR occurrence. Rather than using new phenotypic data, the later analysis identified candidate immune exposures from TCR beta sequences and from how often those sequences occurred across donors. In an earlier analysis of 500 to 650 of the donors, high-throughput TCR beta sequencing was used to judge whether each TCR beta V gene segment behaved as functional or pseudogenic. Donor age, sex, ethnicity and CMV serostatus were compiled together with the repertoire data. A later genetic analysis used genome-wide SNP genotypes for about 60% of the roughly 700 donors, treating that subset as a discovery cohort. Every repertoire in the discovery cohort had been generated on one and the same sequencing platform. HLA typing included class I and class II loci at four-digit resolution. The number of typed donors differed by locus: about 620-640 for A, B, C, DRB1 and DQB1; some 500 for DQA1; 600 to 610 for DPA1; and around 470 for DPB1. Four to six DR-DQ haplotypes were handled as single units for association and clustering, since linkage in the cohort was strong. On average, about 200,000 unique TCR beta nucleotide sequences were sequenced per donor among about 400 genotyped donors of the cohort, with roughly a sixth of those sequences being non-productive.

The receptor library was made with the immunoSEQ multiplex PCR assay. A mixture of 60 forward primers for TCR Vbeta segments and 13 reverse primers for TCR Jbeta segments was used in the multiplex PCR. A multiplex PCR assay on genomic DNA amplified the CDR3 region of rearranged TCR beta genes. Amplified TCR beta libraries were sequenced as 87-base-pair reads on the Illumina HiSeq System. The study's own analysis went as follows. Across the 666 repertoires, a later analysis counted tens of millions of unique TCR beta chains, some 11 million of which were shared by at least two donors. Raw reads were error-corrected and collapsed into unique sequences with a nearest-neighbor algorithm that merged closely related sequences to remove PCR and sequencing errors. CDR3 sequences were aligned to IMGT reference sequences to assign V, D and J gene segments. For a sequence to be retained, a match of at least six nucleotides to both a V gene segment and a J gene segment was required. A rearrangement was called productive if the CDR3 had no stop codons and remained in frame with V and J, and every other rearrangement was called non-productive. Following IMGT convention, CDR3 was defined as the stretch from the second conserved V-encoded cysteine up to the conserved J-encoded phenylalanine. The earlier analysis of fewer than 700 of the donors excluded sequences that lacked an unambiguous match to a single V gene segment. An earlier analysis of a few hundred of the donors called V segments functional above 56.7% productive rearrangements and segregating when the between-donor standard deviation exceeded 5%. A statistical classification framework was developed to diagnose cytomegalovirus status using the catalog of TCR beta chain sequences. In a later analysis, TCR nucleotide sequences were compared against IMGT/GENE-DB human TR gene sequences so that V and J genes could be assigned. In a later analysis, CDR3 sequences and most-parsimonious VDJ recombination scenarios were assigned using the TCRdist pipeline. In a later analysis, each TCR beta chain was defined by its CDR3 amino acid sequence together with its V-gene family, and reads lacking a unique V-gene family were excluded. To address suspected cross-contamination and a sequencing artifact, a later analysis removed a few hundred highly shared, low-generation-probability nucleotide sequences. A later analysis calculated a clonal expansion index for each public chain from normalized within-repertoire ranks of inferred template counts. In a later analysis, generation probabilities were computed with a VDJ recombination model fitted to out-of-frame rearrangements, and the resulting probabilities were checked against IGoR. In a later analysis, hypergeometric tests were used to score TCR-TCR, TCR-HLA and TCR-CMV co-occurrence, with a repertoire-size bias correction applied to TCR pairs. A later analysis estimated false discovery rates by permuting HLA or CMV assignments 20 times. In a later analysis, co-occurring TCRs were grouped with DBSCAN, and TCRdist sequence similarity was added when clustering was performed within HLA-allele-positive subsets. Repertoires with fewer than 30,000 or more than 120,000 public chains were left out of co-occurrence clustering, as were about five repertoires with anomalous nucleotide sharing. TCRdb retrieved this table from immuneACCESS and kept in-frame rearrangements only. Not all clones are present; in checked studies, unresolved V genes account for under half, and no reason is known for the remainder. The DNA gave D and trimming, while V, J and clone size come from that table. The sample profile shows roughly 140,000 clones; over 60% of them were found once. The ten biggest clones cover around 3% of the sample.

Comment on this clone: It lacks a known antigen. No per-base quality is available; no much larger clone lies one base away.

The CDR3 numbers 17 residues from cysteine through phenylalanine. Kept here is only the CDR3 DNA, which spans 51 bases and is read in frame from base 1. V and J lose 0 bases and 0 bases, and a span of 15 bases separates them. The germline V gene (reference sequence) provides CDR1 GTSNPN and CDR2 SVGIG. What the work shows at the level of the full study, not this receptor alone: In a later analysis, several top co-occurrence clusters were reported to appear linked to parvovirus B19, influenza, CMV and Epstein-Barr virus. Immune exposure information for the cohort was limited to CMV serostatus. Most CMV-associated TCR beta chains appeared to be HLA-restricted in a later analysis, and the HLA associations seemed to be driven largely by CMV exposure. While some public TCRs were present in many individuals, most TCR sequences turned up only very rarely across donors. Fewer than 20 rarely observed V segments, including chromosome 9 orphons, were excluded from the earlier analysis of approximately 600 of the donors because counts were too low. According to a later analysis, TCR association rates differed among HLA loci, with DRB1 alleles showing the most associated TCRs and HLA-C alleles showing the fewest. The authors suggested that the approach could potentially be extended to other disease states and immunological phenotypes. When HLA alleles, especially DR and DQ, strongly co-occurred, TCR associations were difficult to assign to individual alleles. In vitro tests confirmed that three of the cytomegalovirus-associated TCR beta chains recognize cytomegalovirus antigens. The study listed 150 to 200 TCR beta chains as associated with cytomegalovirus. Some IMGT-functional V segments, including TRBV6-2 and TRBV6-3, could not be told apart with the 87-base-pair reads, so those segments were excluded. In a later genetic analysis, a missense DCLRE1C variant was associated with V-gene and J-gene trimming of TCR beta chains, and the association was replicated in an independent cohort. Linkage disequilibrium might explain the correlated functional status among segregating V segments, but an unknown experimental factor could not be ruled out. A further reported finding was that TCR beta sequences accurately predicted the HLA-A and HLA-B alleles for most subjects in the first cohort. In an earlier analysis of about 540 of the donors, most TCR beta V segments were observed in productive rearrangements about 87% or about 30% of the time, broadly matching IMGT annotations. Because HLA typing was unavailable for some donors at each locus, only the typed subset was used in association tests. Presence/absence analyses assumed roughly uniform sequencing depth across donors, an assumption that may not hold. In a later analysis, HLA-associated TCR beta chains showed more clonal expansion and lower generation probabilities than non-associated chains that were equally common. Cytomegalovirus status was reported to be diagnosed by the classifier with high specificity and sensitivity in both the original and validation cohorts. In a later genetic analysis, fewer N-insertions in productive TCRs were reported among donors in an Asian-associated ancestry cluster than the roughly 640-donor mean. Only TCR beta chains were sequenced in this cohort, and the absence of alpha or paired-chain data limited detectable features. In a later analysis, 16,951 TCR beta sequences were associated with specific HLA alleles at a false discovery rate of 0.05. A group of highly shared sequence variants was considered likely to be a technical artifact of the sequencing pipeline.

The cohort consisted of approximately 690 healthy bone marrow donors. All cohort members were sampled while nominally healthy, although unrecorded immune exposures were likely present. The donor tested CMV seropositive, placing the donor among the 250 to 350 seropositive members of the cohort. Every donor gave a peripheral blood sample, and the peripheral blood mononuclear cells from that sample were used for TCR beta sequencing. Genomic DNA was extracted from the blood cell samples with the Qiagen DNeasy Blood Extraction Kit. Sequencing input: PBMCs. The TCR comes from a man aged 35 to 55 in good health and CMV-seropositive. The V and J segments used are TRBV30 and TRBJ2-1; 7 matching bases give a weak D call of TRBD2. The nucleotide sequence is TGTGCCTGGAGTGTACGAAGGGGGACTATCTCCTACAATGAGCAGTTCTTC. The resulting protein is CAWSVRRGTISYNEQFF. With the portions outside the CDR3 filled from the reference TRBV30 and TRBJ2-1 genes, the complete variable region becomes SQTIHQWPATLVQPVGSPLSLECTVEGTSNPNLYWYRQAAGRGLQLLFYSVGIGQISSEVPQNLSASRPQDRQFILSSKKLLLSDSGFYLCAWSVRRGTISYNEQFFGPGTRLTVL.